The TCR beta chain described here comes from a study of cytomegalovirus exposure and HLA in healthy donors. Study outcomes and limitations: Most subjects' HLA-A and HLA-B alleles were reportedly predicted from TCR beta sequences.

Vbeta (60) and Jbeta (13) primers were used in the PCR. Measured with immunoSEQ multiplex PCR; TCRdb has only the in-frame clones, and not every one. This sample carries 90,000 or so clones, 80% of them seen once, and the ten largest clones take approximately 30%. With regard to this clone: What it recognizes is unknown.

Trimming took 3 bases from V and 6 from J, leaving 15 bases between them. This CDR3 spans 15 amino acids. In germline, CDR1 is SGHNT, CDR2 YYREEE (reference sequence). Sequencing was done on a sample of PBMCs. This TCR came from a man in his fifties or sixties in good health and CMV-seropositive. This chain uses TRBV5-4 with TRBJ2-2, with D perhaps matching TRBD2 (5 bases). The CDR3 protein is CASSSNILVSGELFF. The CDR3 DNA reads as TGTGCCAGCAGCTCAAATATACTAGTCTCCGGGGAGCTGTTTTTT.